The present TCR beta chain was sequenced within a study of PD-1 blockade in classical Hodgkin lymphoma. Whole-study results and caveats: Those patients who began receiving nivolumab less than 1 year after ASCT had lower diversity, and they were excluded.

This clone appeared once. Antigen unknown. The V end was cut by 3 bases, the J end by 2 bases, with 7 bases between. Germline values: CDR1 SEHNR, CDR2 FQNEAQ (reference sequence). This CDR3 contains 13 residues. All trial patients relapsed after autologous stem cell transplantation. Complete response, partial response or progressive disease constituted the best responses recorded. Libraries were prepared by immunoSEQ multiplex PCR; TCRdb keeps only in-frame clonotypes and omits some of them. In the table there are 100,000 to 120,000 clones, roughly nine tenths of which are singletons. This TCR was sampled from a human donor with classical Hodgkin lymphoma. Material: peripheral blood mononuclear cells (PBMCs), obtained before the second cycle of nivolumab. The chain combines TRBV7-9 with TRBJ2-5; D is uncertain. This chain's CDR3 is CASSFNPQETQYF. The CDR3 DNA follows: TGTGCCAGCAGCTTCAACCCGCAAGAGACCCAGTACTTC. Together with reference TRBV7-9 and TRBJ2-5, the CDR3 gives the full variable domain: DTGVSQNPRHKITKRGQNVTFRCDPISEHNRLYWYRQTLGQGPEFLTYFQNEAQLEKSRLLSDRFSAERPKGSFSTLEIQRTEQGDSAMYLCASSFNPQETQYFGPGTRLLVL.